Below are 9 T cell receptor beta chains sequenced from a single sample in a study of CD8 T cells in Susac syndrome. cDNA came from about 0.51 to 1 ug RNA primed by random hexamers. TCRdb reanalysed the immunoSEQ multiplex PCR reads using MiXCR and keeps one entry per CDR3 protein. The repertoire holds 160,000 or so distinct CDR3 sequences, with about 94% as singletons. The sample taken for sequencing was CD8+ T cells from PBMCs. Receptor source: a human donor with multiple sclerosis.

The chain uses TRBV7-9 and TRBJ1-2, with TRBD1 matching 9 bases. CDR1 and CDR2 from the germline V gene are SEHNR and FQNEAQ (reference sequence). The V and J ends lost 5 bases and 6 bases, in that order; junction bases with no gene match: 7. There are 14 residues in the CDR3. The DNA of the CDR3 is TGTGCCAGCAGCGGGACAGGGTATGGTGATGGCTACACCTTC. It translates to CASSGTGYGDGYTF.

This chain joins TRBV29-1 and TRBJ2-5, with 8 bases aligning to TRBD2. The V segment lost 4 bases and the J segment 5 bases; nucleotides outside the gene matches: 15. CDR1 and CDR2 (germline): SQVTM, ANQGSEA. The CDR3 runs 16 residues. DNA of the CDR3: TGCAGCGTTGTCCCGAGACGGCGGGGGGCCGGGGAGACCCAGTACTTC. This translates into CSVVPRRRGAGETQYF.

The chain joins TRBV13 to TRBJ2-7; TRBD1 matches at 7 bases. With V trimmed by 6 bases and J by 2 bases, 10 bases remained unmatched. The length of the CDR3 is 15 residues. Germline V gene data show CDR1 as PRHDT and CDR2 as FYEKMQ (reference sequence). The CDR3 DNA is TGTGCCAGCAGTCCGACCCGACAGGGAGCCTACGAGCAGTACTTC. Translation gives CASSPTRQGAYEQYF. Complete variable domain (other parts from reference TRBV13 and TRBJ2-7): AAGVIQSPRHLIKEKRETATLKCYPIPRHDTVYWYQQGPGQDPQFLISFYEKMQSDKGSIPDRFSAQQFSDYHSELNMSSLELGDSALYFCASSPTRQGAYEQYFGPGTRLTVT.

V is TRBV27 and J is TRBJ1-1, with TRBD1 identical over 8 bases. The CDR3 sequence is 14 residues long. Germline CDR1 and CDR2: MNHEY and SMNVEV (reference sequence). The V and J ends lost 7 bases and 6 bases, in that order; junction bases with no gene match: 10. The CDR3 DNA sequence: TGTGCCAGCAAACGGACAGGGAGGACTTCTGAAGCTTTCTTT. Encoded protein: CASKRTGRTSEAFF.

This clonotype was recorded a few times. The J gene is TRBJ2-7, the V gene TRBV13; 7 nucleotides line up with TRBD2. The CDR3 spans 11 residues. Germline trimming cut 3 bases from V and 7 bases from J; bases unmatched to any gene: 0. Germline V CDR1 and CDR2: PRHDT, FYEKMQ (reference sequence). This chain's CDR3 is CASSLRGEQYF. In DNA, the CDR3 is TGTGCCAGCAGCTTGCGGGGGGAGCAGTACTTC.

This chain connects TRBV29-1 to TRBJ1-2; D is uncertain. The V and J ends lost 6 bases and 4 bases respectively, with 15 bases between them. CDR1 is SQVTM, CDR2 ANQGSEA, per germline. The CDR3 runs 13 residues. CDR3 nucleotide sequence: TGCAGCGTGATAGCTCCGGAGGGCTATGGCTACACCTTC. This translates into CSVIAPEGYGYTF.

The chain couples TRBV7-9 to TRBJ1-1; 7 bases are a match to TRBD1. Per germline, CDR1 SEHNR and CDR2 FQNEAQ (reference sequence). The V gene end was trimmed by 4 bases and the J gene end by 1 base; junction bases not matched to a gene: 6. The CDR3 sequence is 15 residues long. The chain's CDR3 is CASSSGTAANTEAFF. The CDR3 DNA reads as TGTGCCAGCAGCTCTGGGACAGCCGCGAACACTGAAGCTTTCTTT. The entire variable domain, with the rest obtained from reference TRBV7-9 and TRBJ1-1, is as follows: DTGVSQNPRHKITKRGQNVTFRCDPISEHNRLYWYRQTLGQGPEFLTYFQNEAQLEKSRLLSDRFSAERPKGSFSTLEIQRTEQGDSAMYLCASSSGTAANTEAFFGQGTRLTVV.

The gene calls are TRBV24-1 and TRBJ1-2; 7 nucleotides agree with TRBD1. This CDR3 has 13 residues. CDR1 KGHDR and CDR2 SFDVKD come from the germline V gene. J was trimmed by 5 bases and V by 9 bases; bases with no gene match: 8. CDR3 DNA sequence: TGTGCCACCCTTGGGGACAGTGGATATGGCTACACCTTC. This sequence encodes CATLGDSGYGYTF.

The chain uses TRBV13 and TRBJ2-3; D not resolved. Germline-derived CDR1 and CDR2 are PRHDT and FYEKMQ (reference sequence). The CDR3 has 13 residues. Trimming removed 4 bases from V and 4 bases from J, with 9 bases in between. The CDR3 sequence is CASSSDGADTQYF. CDR3 in DNA: TGTGCCAGCAGCTCCGACGGAGCAGATACGCAGTATTTT. The full variable domain, in which reference TRBV13 and TRBJ2-3 provide the parts outside the CDR3, is AAGVIQSPRHLIKEKRETATLKCYPIPRHDTVYWYQQGPGQDPQFLISFYEKMQSDKGSIPDRFSAQQFSDYHSELNMSSLELGDSALYFCASSSDGADTQYFGPGTRLTVL.